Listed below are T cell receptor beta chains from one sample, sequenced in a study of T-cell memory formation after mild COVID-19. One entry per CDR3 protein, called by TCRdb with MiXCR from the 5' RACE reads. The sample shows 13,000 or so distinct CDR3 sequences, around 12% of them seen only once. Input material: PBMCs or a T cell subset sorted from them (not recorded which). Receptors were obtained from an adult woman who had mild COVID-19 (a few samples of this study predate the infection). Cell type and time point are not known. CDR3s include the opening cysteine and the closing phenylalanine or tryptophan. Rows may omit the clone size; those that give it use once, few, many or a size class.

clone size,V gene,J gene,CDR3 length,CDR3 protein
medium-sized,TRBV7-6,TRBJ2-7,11,CASSLGDEQYF
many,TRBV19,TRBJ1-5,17,CASSIDRREPGNQPQHF
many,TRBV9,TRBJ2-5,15,CASSVEGGSGETQYF
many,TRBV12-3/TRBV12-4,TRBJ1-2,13,CASSLADSYGYTF
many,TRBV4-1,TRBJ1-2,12,CASSQGPYGYTF
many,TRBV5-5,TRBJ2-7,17,CASSLELAGIGSYEQYF
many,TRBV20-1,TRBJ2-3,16,CSASPRDWPATDTQYF
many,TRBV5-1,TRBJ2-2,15,CASSLSRGRTGELFF
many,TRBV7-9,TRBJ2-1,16,CASSPLAGGYYNEQFF
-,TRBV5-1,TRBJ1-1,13,CASSRGVNTEAFF
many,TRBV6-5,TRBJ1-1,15,CASSYLGQRDTEAFF
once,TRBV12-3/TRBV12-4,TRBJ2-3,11,CASSLGGTQYF
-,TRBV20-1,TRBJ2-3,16,CSAPLKTGTTQDTQYF
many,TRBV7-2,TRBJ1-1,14,CASRRGGLGTEAFF
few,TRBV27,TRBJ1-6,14,CASSFEGLVSPLHF
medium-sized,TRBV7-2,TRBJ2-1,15,CASRDIGTFGDEQFF
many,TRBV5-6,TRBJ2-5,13,CASSRLGGSSQYF
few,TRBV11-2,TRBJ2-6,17,CASSLDLGSTGANVLTF
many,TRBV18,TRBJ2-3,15,CASSPPGLAGDTQYF
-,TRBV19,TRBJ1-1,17,CASSTPFFDTGDTEAFF
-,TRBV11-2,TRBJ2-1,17,CASSLVRGRAFHNEQFF
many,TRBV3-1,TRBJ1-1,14,CASSQVTGSAEAFF
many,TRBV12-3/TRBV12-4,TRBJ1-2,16,CASSLGATPWGYGYTF